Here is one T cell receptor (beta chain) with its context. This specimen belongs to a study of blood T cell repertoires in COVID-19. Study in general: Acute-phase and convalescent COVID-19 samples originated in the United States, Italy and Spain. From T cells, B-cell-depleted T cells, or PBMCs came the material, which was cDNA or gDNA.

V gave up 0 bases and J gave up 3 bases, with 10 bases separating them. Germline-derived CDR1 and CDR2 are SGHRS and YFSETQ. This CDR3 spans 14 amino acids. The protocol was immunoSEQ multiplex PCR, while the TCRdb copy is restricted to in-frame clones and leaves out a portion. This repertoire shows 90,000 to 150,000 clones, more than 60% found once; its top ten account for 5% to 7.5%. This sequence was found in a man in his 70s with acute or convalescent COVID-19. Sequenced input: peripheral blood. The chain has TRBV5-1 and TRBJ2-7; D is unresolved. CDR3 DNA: TGCGCCAGCAGCTTGGCCGCGTCCCACTACGAGCAGTACTTC. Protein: CASSLAASHYEQYF.